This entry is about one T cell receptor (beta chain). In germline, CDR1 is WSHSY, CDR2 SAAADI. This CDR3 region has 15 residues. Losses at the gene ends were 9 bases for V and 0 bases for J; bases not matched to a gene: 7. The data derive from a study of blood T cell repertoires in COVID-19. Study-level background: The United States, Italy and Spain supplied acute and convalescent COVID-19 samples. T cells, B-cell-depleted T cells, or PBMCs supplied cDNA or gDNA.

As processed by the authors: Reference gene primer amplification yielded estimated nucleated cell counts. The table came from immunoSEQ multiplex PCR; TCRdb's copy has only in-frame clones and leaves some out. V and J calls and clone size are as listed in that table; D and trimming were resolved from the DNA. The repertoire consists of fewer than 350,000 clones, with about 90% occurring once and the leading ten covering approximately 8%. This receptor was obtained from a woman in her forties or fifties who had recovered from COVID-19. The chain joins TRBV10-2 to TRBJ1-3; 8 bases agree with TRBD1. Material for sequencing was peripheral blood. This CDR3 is CASRTGLSSGNTIYF. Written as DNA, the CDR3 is TGCGCCAGTCGGACAGGGCTGAGCTCTGGAAACACCATATATTTT.